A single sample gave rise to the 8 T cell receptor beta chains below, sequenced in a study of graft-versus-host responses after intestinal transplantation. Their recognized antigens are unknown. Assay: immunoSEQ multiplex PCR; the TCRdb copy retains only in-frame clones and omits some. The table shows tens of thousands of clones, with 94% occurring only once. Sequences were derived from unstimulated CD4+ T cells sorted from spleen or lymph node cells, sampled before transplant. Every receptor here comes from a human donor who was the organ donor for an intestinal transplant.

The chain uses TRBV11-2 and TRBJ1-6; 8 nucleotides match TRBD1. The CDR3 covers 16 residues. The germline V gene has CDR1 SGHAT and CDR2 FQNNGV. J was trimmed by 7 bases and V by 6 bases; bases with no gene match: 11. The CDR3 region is CASSHRGAQDNSPLHF. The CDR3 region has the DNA TGTGCCAGCAGTCACAGGGGGGCGCAGGACAATTCACCCCTCCACTTT.

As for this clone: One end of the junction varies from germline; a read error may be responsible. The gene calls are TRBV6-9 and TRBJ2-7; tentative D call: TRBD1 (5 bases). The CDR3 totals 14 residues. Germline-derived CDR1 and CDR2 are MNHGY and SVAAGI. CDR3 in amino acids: CASSHSGSTYEQYF. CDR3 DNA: TGTGCCAGCAGTCATTCAGGGTCAACCTACGAGCAGTACTTC.

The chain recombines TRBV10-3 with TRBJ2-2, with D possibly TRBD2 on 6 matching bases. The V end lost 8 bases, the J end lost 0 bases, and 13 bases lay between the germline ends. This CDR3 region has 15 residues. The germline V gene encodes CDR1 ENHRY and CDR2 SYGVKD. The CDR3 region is CAIPSGVANTGELFF. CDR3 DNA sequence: TGTGCCATCCCTTCGGGGGTCGCGAACACCGGGGAGCTGTTTTTT.

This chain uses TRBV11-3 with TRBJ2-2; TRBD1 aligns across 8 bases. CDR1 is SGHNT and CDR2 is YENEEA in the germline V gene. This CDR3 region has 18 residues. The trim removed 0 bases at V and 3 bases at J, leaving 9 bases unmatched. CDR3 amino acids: CASSLDLRDRPYTGELFF. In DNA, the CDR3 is TGTGCCAGCAGCTTAGATCTCCGGGACAGGCCCTACACCGGGGAGCTGTTTTTT.

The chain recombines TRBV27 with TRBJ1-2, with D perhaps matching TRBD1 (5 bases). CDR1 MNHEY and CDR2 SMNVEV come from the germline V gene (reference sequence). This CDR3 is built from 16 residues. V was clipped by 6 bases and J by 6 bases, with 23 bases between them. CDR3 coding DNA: TGTGCCAGCAGGGGGTCCGGACACCCTTCATGGGATGGCTACACCTTC. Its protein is CASRGSGHPSWDGYTF.

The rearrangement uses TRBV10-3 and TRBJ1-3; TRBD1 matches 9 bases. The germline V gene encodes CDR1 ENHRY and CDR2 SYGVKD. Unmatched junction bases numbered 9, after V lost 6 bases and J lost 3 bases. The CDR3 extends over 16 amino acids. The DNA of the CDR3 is TGTGCCATCAGCGAACCGGGACAGGGCTTTGGAAACACCATATATTTT. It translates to CAISEPGQGFGNTIYF.

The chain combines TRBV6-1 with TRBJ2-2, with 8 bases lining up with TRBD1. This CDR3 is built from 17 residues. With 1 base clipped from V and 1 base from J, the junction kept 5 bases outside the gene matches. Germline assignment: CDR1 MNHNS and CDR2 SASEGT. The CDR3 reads CASSEVSGTGNTGELFF. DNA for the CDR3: TGTGCCAGCAGTGAAGTGTCAGGGACAGGGAACACCGGGGAGCTGTTTTTT.

Here the CDR3 reads CSASVGDTQYF. The CDR3, as DNA: TGCAGTGCTAGCGTCGGAGATACGCAGTATTTT. The J gene is TRBJ2-3, the V gene TRBV20-1; unclear D gene. The CDR3 runs to 11 residues. Germline values: CDR1 DFQATT, CDR2 SNEGSKA (reference sequence). Trimming shortened V by 3 bases and J by 5 bases, and 6 bases separated the two germline ends.